This TCR beta chain was recovered during a study of tumor and adjacent non-tumor tissue in lung cancer (dated by TCRdb to about 2018). Regarding the study in general: Of the cohort, around eleven patients had adenocarcinoma, 2 had squamous cell carcinoma and 1 had small cell lung cancer. Ages among the roughly 15 patients ranged from about 30 to 85 years, there were 10 or so men and 5 women, and disease was at TNM stage I to III. In total, sequencing yielded 95 million to 150 million productive TCRbeta reads, which works out to an average of roughly 4.2 million reads per sample. The study compared bulk TCRbeta repertoires between lung tumor tissue and matched distant non-tumor lung tissue from fewer than 19 lung cancer patients. For each patient, one tumor sample and one normal lung sample were taken, giving about 29 paired specimens that underwent TCRbeta CDR3 sequencing. Study-level results and caveats: The top 100 clones made up a significantly larger cumulative share of the repertoire in normal lung than in tumor tissue. Because peripheral blood was not sequenced, blood TCRbeta repertoires in the lung cancer patients of the study were not examined. Tumor tissue showed significantly greater TCR diversity (inverse Simpson) than normal lung tissue (approximately 400 vs 170, P = 0.0075, Mann-Whitney U test). The cohort had only around 15 patients, and the authors noted that larger samples and more detailed clinical data are needed. TCR diversity was significantly higher in younger patients, and greater tumor TCR diversity was associated with shorter overall survival and shorter disease-free survival. The sequencing platform is not named in the methods, and unique molecular identifiers are not mentioned.

Libraries were made using multiplex PCR. Sequencing used an Illumina HiSeq 2500. TCRbeta libraries were constructed through three rounds of nested PCR with primers (Table S4) according to protocols modified from ARM-PCR. Before sequencing, PCR products of 200-500 bp were cut from the gel and purified using the QIAquick gel extraction kit. In the authors' own workflow: Reads were cleaned with Trimmomatic, merged with FLASH into complete CDR3 sequences, and assigned to V(D)J germline segments with MiTCR. Clonal diversity was computed as the inverse Simpson's index with VDJtools. A read counted as productive if the sequence was in-frame and lacked a premature stop codon. The public reads were quality trimmed at Q25 with fastp and then assembled into clones with MiXCR by TCRdb, keeping productive beta chains. Entries are consolidated by CDR3 protein sequence, retaining the most common genes and DNA. The V and J calls follow TCRdb's processing rather than the paper's. The sample table contains approximately 110,000 distinct CDR3 sequences; only one count was recorded for around 57% of them. The leading ten clones occupy under 20% of the sample.

RNA was extracted from bulk unsorted tissue and checked for quality with a NanoDrop ND-1000 and an Agilent 2100. The normal lung samples consisted of distant non-tumor tissue collected more than 3 cm from the tumor edge. Donors were newly diagnosed lung cancer patients admitted for thoracic surgery in China between August and November 2014, without prior chemotherapy. Patients who had received previous radiotherapy or chemotherapy, or who had another concurrent cancer, were excluded from the study. Surgical tissue pieces of roughly 1-2 cm3 were preserved in RNAlater solution and stored at -80 °C until use. This clonotype was seen a handful of times. Its target antigen remains unknown. Per-base quality was not reported, and no clone a single base away is much larger than it. The germline V end is reduced by 6 bases and the J end by 7 bases; junction bases left unmatched: 15. CDR1 and CDR2 were assigned from the germline V gene (reference sequence) as DFQATT and SNEGSKA. From its cysteine to its phenylalanine, the CDR3 spans 15 amino acids. Only the CDR3 DNA is retained, 45 bases long and in frame from the first base.

The receptor was isolated from a man in his fifties or sixties with non-small cell lung cancer. The rearranged segments are TRBV20-1 and TRBJ2-1, and TRBD1 aligns with 7 junction nucleotides. Sequencing input: distant non-tumor lung tissue. The CDR3 amino acid sequence is: CSAPNFRGRGNEQFF. The nucleotides are TGCAGTGCCCCAAACTTTCGAGGCAGGGGGAATGAGCAGTTCTTC.